This T cell receptor (beta chain) was documented in a study of blood T cells in healthy people across ages. The second PCR ran about 6 to 12 cycles with a sample-barcoded 5' primer and J-beta primers. TCRdb ran MiXCR on the 5' RACE reads and lists one entry per CDR3 protein. Of about 1 million distinct CDR3 sequences in the sample, approximately 25% are singletons; the top ten hold about 0.69%. As concerns this clonotype: Its antigen is unidentified.

CDR1 SQVTM and CDR2 ANQGSEA come from the germline V gene. The CDR3 runs 14 residues. V gave up 3 bases and J gave up 7 bases, with 16 bases separating them. Findings and caveats of the study: CMV status of donors was unknown, possibly confounding expanded clonotype changes.

The sample also formed part of further work on T cells of mothers and their children. Per that study: Mothers gave over 9.5 million TCR beta CDR3 reads each, and children several million each. The output of TCR recombination is shaped by thymic selection similarly in related and unrelated pairs.

The sequencing sample was made of blood. This receptor was obtained from a girl aged 2 to 9 in good health. The J gene is TRBJ2-1, the V gene TRBV29-1; D is undetermined. As DNA, the CDR3 is TGCAGCGTTGATCCCGCGACGAGGCGAAATGAGCAGTTCTTC. Translation: CSVDPATRRNEQFF.